These 20 T cell receptor beta chains were all obtained from the same sample, sequenced in a study of post-analysis software for immune sequencing data. Overall study results and limits: TRBV segments more frequent in patients than in controls numbered five and included TRBV5-6, TRBV5-1 and TRBV20-1.

Unique molecular identifiers had been added to the TCR beta cDNA libraries. TCRdb re-analysed the PCR reads in MiXCR, keeping a single row per CDR3 protein. This table holds approximately 730,000 distinct CDR3 sequences, about 43% found once. For these receptors, no antigen is known. Sequenced material: blood. The receptor source for this set is a girl between 10 and 17 years old with multiple sclerosis.

This clonotype was counted between two and nine times. This rearrangement joins TRBV20-1 to TRBJ2-7, with 10 bases matching TRBD2. The CDR3 covers 14 residues. CDR1 and CDR2 from the germline V gene are DFQATT and SNEGSKA (reference sequence). J lost 2 bases, V lost 2 bases, and 3 bases had no gene match. The CDR3, as DNA: TGCAGTGCTAGACTAGCGGGAGCTACCTACGAGCAGTACTTC. Its translation is CSARLAGATYEQYF.

This chain uses TRBV6-1 with TRBJ2-4; no firm D call. Germline loops: CDR1 MNHNS, CDR2 SASEGT. The CDR3 is 13 residues long. The V end lost 7 bases, the J end lost 9 bases, and 16 bases lay between the germline ends. The CDR3: CASILDSLGIQYF. CDR3 nucleotide sequence: TGTGCCAGCATTCTAGACTCACTTGGCATTCAGTACTTC.

J is TRBJ1-1 and V is TRBV5-1; D may be TRBD1 (6 bases). This CDR3 contains 14 residues. Germline V lookup: CDR1 SGHRS, CDR2 YFSETQ. V lost 5 bases and J 3 bases, leaving 14 bases between the germline ends. The CDR3 nucleotides read TGCGCCAGCAGGGAACAGGGAGGAGACACTGAAGCTTTCTTT. It codes for CASREQGGDTEAFF.

This clonotype showed up just once. The gene calls are TRBV20-1 and TRBJ2-3, with 7 nucleotides matching TRBD2. CDR1 is DFQATT and CDR2 is SNEGSKA in the germline V gene (reference sequence). CDR3 size: 15 residues. V shed 1 base and J 5 bases; nucleotides not matched to a gene: 9. The CDR3 DNA is TGCAGTGCTAGAGGTTCGCGGGAGTGGGTAGATACGCAGTATTTT. This sequence encodes CSARGSREWVDTQYF.

This rearrangement joins TRBV29-1 to TRBJ2-7, with 8 bases aligning to TRBD2. From germline, CDR1 is SQVTM and CDR2 ANQGSEA. J was trimmed by 0 bases and V by 6 bases; bases with no gene match: 7. There are 14 residues in the CDR3. The CDR3 DNA sequence: TGCAGCGTCCTCGGGGGGGAGAGCTCCTACGAGCAGTACTTC. As protein: CSVLGGESSYEQYF.

This chain connects TRBV20-1 to TRBJ1-5, with D tentatively TRBD1 (5 bases). Germline V gene lookup returns CDR1 DFQATT and CDR2 SNEGSKA (reference sequence). Trimming took off 3 bases at V and 6 bases at J, with 15 bases between the two ends. The CDR3 is made up of 14 amino acids. This CDR3 is CSARTGLQGQPQHF. The DNA for the CDR3 is TGCAGTGCTAGGACGGGACTCCAAGGTCAGCCCCAGCATTTT.

The chain uses TRBV7-2 and TRBJ2-5; a possible D gene is TRBD2 (5 bases). The last part of the DNA fits TRBJ2-7 better; the J call may be wrong. There are 15 residues in the CDR3. Germline CDR1 is SGHTA and CDR2 is FQGNSA. The CDR3 region is CASSLTSGKGYEQYF. CDR3 bases: TGTGCCAGCAGCTTAACTTCCGGGAAAGGCTACGAGCAGTACTTC.

This clonotype was detected only a few times. The genes are TRBV5-1 and TRBJ2-1, with 8 bases identical to TRBD1. CDR1 SGHRS and CDR2 YFSETQ come from the germline V gene. J was trimmed by 8 bases and V by 4 bases; bases with no gene match: 8. The CDR3 spans 14 residues. The DNA for the CDR3 is TGCGCCAGCAGCCCTGGACAGGGTATACATGAGCAGTTCTTC. As protein: CASSPGQGIHEQFF. Together with reference TRBV5-1 and TRBJ2-1, the CDR3 gives the full variable domain: KAGVTQTPRYLIKTRGQQVTLSCSPISGHRSVSWYQQTPGQGLQFLFEYFSETQRNKGNFPGRFSGRQFSNSRSEMNVSTLELGDSALYLCASSPGQGIHEQFFGPGTRLTVL.

CDR3 coding DNA: TGTGCCAGCAGCTTAGTGGACATCTATGGCTACACCTTC. This sequence encodes CASSLVDIYGYTF. The chain has TRBV6-2 or TRBV6-3 and TRBJ1-2; maybe TRBD1 (5 bases). This CDR3 spans 13 amino acids. V was pared by 6 bases and J by 4 bases, with 12 bases between. Germline lookup yields CDR1 MNHEY and CDR2 SVGEGT.

J is TRBJ2-5 and V is TRBV10-2; D ambiguous. This CDR3 is 13 amino acids long. The V gene's germline CDR1 is WSHSY and CDR2 SAAADI. The germline V and J ends were trimmed by 3 bases and 11 bases, with 16 bases remaining between them. The CDR3 nucleotides are TGCGCCAGCAGTGATTCTGGCAGTGTTGAGCAGTACTTC. Protein sequence: CASSDSGSVEQYF.

The table lists this clonotype with a few counts. The J gene is TRBJ2-5, the V gene TRBV6-2 or TRBV6-3, with D maybe TRBD2 (6 bases). The CDR3 extends over 16 amino acids. The germline CDR1 and CDR2 sequences are MNHEY and SVGEGT. Trimming cost V 5 bases and J 1 base, with 17 bases left between them. The CDR3 region has the DNA TGTGCCAGCAGTGGACGACAGTGGGGGGTCCAAGAGACCCAGTACTTC. This encodes CASSGRQWGVQETQYF.

This sequence joins TRBV30 and TRBJ2-1; D not certain. The length of the CDR3 is 12 residues. V lost 3 bases, J lost 2 bases, and 5 bases lay in between. CDR1 GTSNPN and CDR2 SVGIG come from the germline V gene (reference sequence). The CDR3 loop reads CAWSGPYNEQFF. CDR3 nucleotides: TGTGCCTGGAGCGGCCCCTACAATGAGCAGTTCTTC. Supplemented by reference TRBV30 and TRBJ2-1, the full variable domain reads SQTIHQWPATLVQPVGSPLSLECTVEGTSNPNLYWYRQAAGRGLQLLFYSVGIGQISSEVPQNLSASRPQDRQFILSSKKLLLSDSGFYLCAWSGPYNEQFFGPGTRLTVL.

This clonotype was detected a few times. The chain uses TRBV5-5 and TRBJ1-2; D may be TRBD1 (5 bases). CDR3 length: 12 residues. The germline CDR1 and CDR2 sequences are SGHKS and YYEKEE (reference sequence). V was cut by 0 bases and J by 13 bases, with 13 bases left in between. The CDR3 DNA sequence: TGTGCCAGCAGCTTGGTTCAGGGAGCCGGCACCTTC. This codes for CASSLVQGAGTF.

Only a few counts were recorded for this clonotype. This chain links TRBV12-3 or TRBV12-4 with TRBJ2-1, with 9 bases fitting TRBD1. CDR3 length: 13 amino acids. Trimming took 5 bases from V and 8 from J; bases not matched to a gene: 4. The CDR3 nucleotides are TGTGCCAGCAGTCCGGACAGGGGCTATGAGCAGTTCTTC. Its translation: CASSPDRGYEQFF.

J is TRBJ1-1 and V is TRBV5-1; D call uncertain. The CDR3 consists of 12 residues. Germline V gives CDR1 SGHRS, CDR2 YFSETQ. Trimming stripped 0 bases from V and 8 bases from J, with 8 bases between. This chain's CDR3 is CASSLVDQEAFF. As DNA, the CDR3 is TGCGCCAGCAGCTTGGTGGATCAGGAAGCTTTCTTT.

V gene TRBV20-1 combines with J gene TRBJ2-1, with TRBD2 matching over 14 bases. The CDR3 has 14 residues. Per the germline V gene, CDR1 is DFQATT and CDR2 is SNEGSKA (reference sequence). Trimming took 6 bases from V and 6 from J; bases not matched to a gene: 4. CDR3 residues: CSAPTSGRGNEQFF. The CDR3 nucleotides read TGCAGTGCACCGACTAGCGGGAGGGGCAATGAGCAGTTCTTC.

This sequence joins TRBV29-1 and TRBJ2-1, with D perhaps TRBD1 or TRBD2 (5 bases each). The germline V and J ends were trimmed by 3 bases and 0 bases, with 12 bases remaining between them. CDR1 SQVTM and CDR2 ANQGSEA come from the germline V gene. This CDR3 contains 15 residues. The CDR3 bases are TGCAGCGTTGAGGGGACGACGAGCTCCTACAATGAGCAGTTCTTC. Translation: CSVEGTTSSYNEQFF.

V usage is TRBV20-1 and J usage is TRBJ2-7; no clear D gene. Germline V gene data show CDR1 as DFQATT and CDR2 as SNEGSKA (reference sequence). Deletions cut 0 bases from V and 5 bases from J, with 5 bases between. This CDR3 comprises 11 residues. The CDR3 DNA is TGCAGTGCTAGAGATTGGGACGAGCAGTACTTC. It specifies CSARDWDEQYF.

The chain carries TRBV28 and TRBJ2-6; D remains ambiguous. The CDR3 has 15 residues. Trimming pared 5 bases from V and 1 base from J, leaving 9 bases between. Germline-derived CDR1 and CDR2 are MDHEN and SYDVKM. CDR3 region: CASSRHSSGANVLTF. In DNA, the CDR3 is TGTGCCAGCAGTCGACACTCGTCTGGGGCCAACGTCCTGACTTTC.

This CDR3 is CSVEDREGGYTF. The DNA for the CDR3 is TGCAGCGTTGAGGACAGGGAGGGAGGCTACACCTTC. The chain carries TRBV29-1 and TRBJ1-2; 8 bases fit TRBD1. Germline V gives CDR1 SQVTM, CDR2 ANQGSEA. The CDR3 consists of 12 residues. Germline trimming cut 3 bases from V and 8 bases from J; bases unmatched to any gene: 5.